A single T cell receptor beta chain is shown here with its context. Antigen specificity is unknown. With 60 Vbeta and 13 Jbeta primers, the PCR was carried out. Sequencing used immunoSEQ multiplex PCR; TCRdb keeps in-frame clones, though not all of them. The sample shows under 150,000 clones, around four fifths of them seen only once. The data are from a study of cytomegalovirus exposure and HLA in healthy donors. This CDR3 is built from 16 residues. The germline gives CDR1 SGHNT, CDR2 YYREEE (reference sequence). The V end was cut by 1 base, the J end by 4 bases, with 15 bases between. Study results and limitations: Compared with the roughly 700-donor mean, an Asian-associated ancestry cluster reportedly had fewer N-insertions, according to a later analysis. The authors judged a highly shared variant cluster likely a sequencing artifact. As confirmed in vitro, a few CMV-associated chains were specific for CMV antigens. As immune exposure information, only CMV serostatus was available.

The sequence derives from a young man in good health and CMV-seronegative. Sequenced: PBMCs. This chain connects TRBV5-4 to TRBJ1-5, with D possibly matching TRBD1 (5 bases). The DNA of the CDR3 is TGTGCCAGCAGCTTGTACCCTACAGGAGCTAATCAGCCCCAGCATTTT. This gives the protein CASSLYPTGANQPQHF.